This T cell receptor beta chain stems from a study of blood T cell repertoires in COVID-19. Looking at the study overall: Both acute and convalescent COVID-19 samples were obtained from the United States, Italy and Spain. T cells, B-cell-depleted T cells, or PBMCs supplied cDNA or gDNA.

Under the authors' procedure: It was from reference gene primer amplification that nucleated cell counts were estimated. TCRdb's copy holds only in-frame clones and misses some; the assay was immunoSEQ multiplex PCR. That table supplies the V and J calls and clone size; D and trimming were determined from the DNA. This sample carries 120,000 to 150,000 clones, approximately 84% of them seen once, and the ten largest clones take 2.6%. This clone was detected once. Germline assignment: CDR1 GTSNPN and CDR2 SVGIG (reference sequence). V was clipped by 5 bases and J by 7 bases, with 12 bases between them. This CDR3 comprises 12 residues.

The chain couples TRBV30 to TRBJ1-5; no clear D. The sequencing input was peripheral blood. This receptor was obtained from a human donor with acute or convalescent COVID-19. The donor label of this sample is uncertain. CDR3 loop: CAWSAGRQPQHF. DNA for the CDR3: TGTGCCTGGTCGGCGGGTAGGCAGCCCCAGCATTTT.